The clone carrying this T cell receptor (beta chain) was counted between two and nine times. Profiled with immunoSEQ multiplex PCR; TCRdb holds only in-frame clones, not every one. The table lists 6,000 to 6,500 clones, roughly four fifths of them singletons. The record originates from a study of OX40 agonist ivuxolimab in advanced cancers. This TCR came from an adult with an advanced solid tumor such as melanoma, head and neck, liver or kidney cancer. The source material was CD4+ or CD8+ T cells sorted from blood, sampled in a trial of the OX40 agonist ivuxolimab.

The CDR3: CASSVGARIETQYF. CDR3 DNA: TGTGCCAGCAGCGTAGGGGCGAGAATTGAGACCCAGTACTTC. The V call is TRBV9, the J call TRBJ2-5; unclear D gene. Per germline, CDR1 SGDLS and CDR2 YYNGEE. The CDR3 runs to 14 residues. The V and J ends lost 0 bases and 5 bases respectively, with 11 bases between them.